Listed here are 13 T cell receptor beta chains from one sample, sequenced in a study of cytotoxic CD8 clonotypes in ibrutinib-treated CLL. Clones were read by immunoSEQ multiplex PCR, and TCRdb kept only the in-frame ones, dropping some. The sample carries about 39,000 clones, about two thirds recorded once. This specimen consisted of PBMCs, obtained at disease progression, from a patient treated with ibrutinib. The receptors stem from a human donor with chronic lymphocytic leukemia.

This chain uses TRBV7-3 with TRBJ2-3; unclear D gene. Trimming left V 2 bases short and J 1 base short, with 10 bases between. CDR1 and CDR2 (germline): SGHTA, FQGTGA. The CDR3 has 15 residues. The CDR3 region is CASSLLGSGTDTQYF. The CDR3 DNA sequence: TGTGCCAGCAGCTTACTAGGGTCGGGCACAGATACGCAGTATTTT. The full variable domain, in which reference TRBV7-3 and TRBJ2-3 provide the parts outside the CDR3, is GAGVSQTPSNKVTEKGKYVELRCDPISGHTALYWYRQSLGQGPEFLIYFQGTGAADDSGLPNDRFFAVRPEGSVSTLKIQRTERGDSAVYLCASSLLGSGTDTQYFGPGTRLTVL.

The rearrangement uses TRBV29-1 and TRBJ2-6; maybe TRBD2 (7 bases). The length of the CDR3 is 17 residues. The germline CDR1 and CDR2 sequences are SQVTM and ANQGSEA. V shed 6 bases and J shed 3 bases, with 21 bases lying between them. CDR3 coding DNA: TGCAGCGTGGCGGGGGTGACAGGTTCACATGGGGCCAACGTCCTGACTTTC. Its protein product is CSVAGVTGSHGANVLTF.

This clone counts as large. The J gene is TRBJ1-1, the V gene TRBV12-5, with D perhaps matching TRBD1 (6 bases). The CDR3 is 12 amino acids. Germline V CDR1 and CDR2: LGHNT, FRNRAP. Between the trimmed V and J ends, which lost 6 bases and 3 bases, there was a span of 8 bases. The CDR3 loop is CASGQGYTEAFF. The DNA of the CDR3 is TGTGCTAGTGGCCAGGGGTACACTGAAGCTTTCTTT.

The genes are TRBV9 and TRBJ2-1; D not certain. CDR1 and CDR2 (germline): SGDLS, YYNGEE. The CDR3 has 13 amino acids. Trimming removed 4 bases from V and 5 bases from J, with 10 bases in between. As DNA, the CDR3 is TGTGCCAGCAGCTATCGACCAGACAATGAGCAGTTCTTC. Its translation is CASSYRPDNEQFF.

The chain recombines TRBV6-6 with TRBJ2-7, with 14 bases that match TRBD2. The CDR3 consists of 16 residues. The germline V gene encodes CDR1 MNHNY and CDR2 SVGAGI (reference sequence). Trimming at V came to 6 bases and at J to 4 bases, leaving 8 bases not matched to a gene. CDR3 DNA sequence: TGTGCCAGCAGACTACTCGGGACTAGCGGGAGTTACGAGCAGTACTTC. Residues: CASRLLGTSGSYEQYF.

The chain links TRBV30 to TRBJ2-2, with D unclear. This CDR3 region has 12 residues. The V end was cut by 0 bases, the J end by 7 bases, with 6 bases between. The V gene's germline CDR1 is GTSNPN and CDR2 SVGIG (reference sequence). The CDR3 spells CAWSVLVGELFF. DNA of the CDR3: TGTGCCTGGAGTGTACTGGTCGGGGAGCTGTTTTTT.

The chain employs TRBV4-1 and TRBJ2-1; the D is unclear. Trimming left V 4 bases short and J 11 bases short, with 12 bases between. CDR1 and CDR2 (germline): MGHRA, YSYEKL. This CDR3 spans 12 amino acids. The CDR3 reads CASSPPDAQQFF. CDR3 in DNA: TGCGCCAGCAGCCCCCCGGACGCCCAGCAGTTCTTC.

This clone is labeled medium-sized. This chain uses TRBV29-1 with TRBJ2-4; D is tentatively TRBD1 or TRBD2 (5 bases each). The CDR3 loop spans 13 amino acids. V was trimmed by 5 bases and J by 2 bases, leaving 10 bases between them. CDR1 is SQVTM, CDR2 ANQGSEA, per germline. As DNA, the CDR3 is TGCAGCGTTAAGGGACGGTCCAAAAACATTCAGTACTTC. Its translation is CSVKGRSKNIQYF.

The V and J genes are TRBV29-1 and TRBJ2-4; 14 bases are shared with TRBD2. CDR1 is SQVTM, CDR2 ANQGSEA, per germline. V lost 6 bases, J lost 5 bases, and 12 bases stayed unmatched. This CDR3 has 17 amino acids. The chain's CDR3 is CSVPGLAGVEVQNIQYF. CDR3 in DNA: TGCAGCGTGCCGGGACTAGCGGGAGTGGAGGTACAAAACATTCAGTACTTC. Based on the CDR3 plus reference TRBV29-1 and TRBJ2-4, the full variable domain is SAVISQKPSRDICQRGTSLTIQCQVDSQVTMMFWYRQQPGQSLTLIATANQGSEATYESGFVIDKFPISRPNLTFSTLTVSNMSPEDSSIYLCSVPGLAGVEVQNIQYFGAGTRLSVL.

The genes are TRBV10-2 and TRBJ2-7; TRBD2 matches at 9 bases. Unmatched junction bases numbered 5, after V lost 3 bases and J lost 2 bases. The CDR3 totals 15 residues. CDR1 is WSHSY, CDR2 SAAADI, per germline. The CDR3 is CASSESSGTTYEQYF. Here the CDR3 DNA reads TGCGCCAGCAGTGAATCTAGCGGGACAACCTACGAGCAGTACTTC.

The chain couples TRBV21-1 to TRBJ1-5; the DNA was not used to check the table's D call, TRBD1. TRBV21-1 is marked as a pseudogene. The CDR3 runs 14 residues. CDR3 sequence reads: CASSKARGGQPQHF. CDR3 bases: TGTGCCAGCAGCAAAGCCAGGGGCGGTCAGCCCCAGCATTTT.

The chain has TRBV4-1 and TRBJ2-3, with D perhaps given as TRBD1 or TRBD2 (5 bases each). Germline CDR1 MGHRA, CDR2 YSYEKL. V gave up 8 bases and J gave up 0 bases, with 12 bases separating them. The CDR3 sequence is 14 residues long. CDR3 DNA: TGCGCCAGCCGGGACGGAACTAGCACAGATACGCAGTATTTT. Translation gives CASRDGTSTDTQYF.

This rearrangement joins TRBV27 to TRBJ2-3; 11 nucleotides line up with TRBD2. Germline V gene lookup returns CDR1 MNHEY and CDR2 SMNVEV (reference sequence). Losses at the gene ends were 4 bases for V and 5 bases for J; bases not matched to a gene: 14. This CDR3 has 18 amino acids. CDR3 protein: CASSSSRMTSGILDTQYF. The DNA of the CDR3 is TGTGCCAGCAGTTCTTCAAGGATGACTAGCGGGATTCTAGATACGCAGTATTTT.